The clone carrying this T cell receptor (beta chain) was seen only a few times. Its antigen remains unidentified. This specimen belongs to a study of identical twins. V lost 3 bases, J lost 3 bases, and 4 bases stayed unmatched. CDR3 length equals 15 residues. Findings and caveats of the study: Fewer insertions characterized abundant cord blood beta clonotypes, whereas memory repertoires showed none. Twin sharing of out-of-frame TCR alpha was underestimated by models in monozygotic pairs.

MiXCR, applied by TCRdb to the 5' RACE reads, yields one record per CDR3 protein. The sample has about 470,000 distinct CDR3 sequences, more than 20% seen once; the top ten hold 2.5% to 3.5%. The same specimen was also included in a second study, on T cells expressing NK-cell markers. Per that study: One of eight sequenced donors was HCMV-seronegative; the other seven were seropositive. NKG2C+ dominant clonotypes from over five donors made up roughly 1.0-8% of CD8+ T cells.

This TCR derives from a woman aged 18-29 years in good health. The V call is TRBV12-3 or TRBV12-4, the J call TRBJ2-1, with 8 bases aligning to TRBD1. Sequences were obtained from CD4+ T cells sorted from blood. This CDR3 is CASSFYTGGYNEQFF. CDR3 DNA: TGTGCCAGCAGTTTTTACACAGGGGGCTACAATGAGCAGTTCTTC.